This paragraph covers one T cell receptor (beta chain) sequence. Its antigen is currently unknown. The CDR3 runs to 17 residues. V shed 6 bases and J shed 2 bases, with 17 bases lying between them. Germline V CDR1 and CDR2: LNHDA, SQIVND (reference sequence). The study ran its PCR with 60 Vbeta and 13 Jbeta primers. The data were produced by immunoSEQ multiplex PCR, yet TCRdb's version contains in-frame clones alone and is incomplete. Of 64,000 or so clones listed, around 70% are singletons. This record comes from a study of cytomegalovirus exposure and HLA in healthy donors. Study-level findings and limits: A reported reduction in N-insertions relative to the approximately 640-donor mean was seen in an Asian-associated ancestry cluster in a later analysis.

Sequenced input: PBMCs. The origin of this receptor is a man in his forties in good health and CMV-seropositive. V is TRBV19 and J is TRBJ2-6, with a weak D call TRBD1 (6 bases). The CDR3 is CASSLRQVLTGANVLTF. CDR3 bases: TGTGCCAGTAGCCTTAGACAGGTTCTTACTGGGGCCAACGTCCTGACTTTC.